This TCR beta chain was sequenced in a study of blood T cell repertoires in COVID-19. Study background: The cDNA or gDNA used as material had been derived from T cells, B-cell-depleted T cells, or PBMCs.

V gave up 3 bases and J gave up 7 bases, with 16 bases separating them. The CDR3 is made up of 14 amino acids. Germline assignment: CDR1 GTSNPN and CDR2 SVGIG (reference sequence). Assay: immunoSEQ multiplex PCR; the TCRdb copy retains only in-frame clones and omits some. The data show a few hundred thousand clones, 70% to 90% seen once. The receptor was derived from a young woman who had recovered from COVID-19. Sequenced sample: PBMCs or T cells enriched from blood (not recorded which). This chain uses TRBV30 with TRBJ1-5, with D perhaps matching TRBD1 (6 bases). CDR3 region: CAWSPITGTQPQHF. The CDR3 region has the DNA TGTGCCTGGAGCCCGATAACAGGGACCCAGCCCCAGCATTTT.